This entry concerns a single T cell receptor beta chain. Antigen unknown. This CDR3 comprises 12 residues. Trimming stripped 8 bases from V and 4 bases from J, with 8 bases between. Germline V gene lookup returns CDR1 MNHEY and CDR2 SVGAGI. TCRdb keeps only in-frame clones here, not all; method: immunoSEQ multiplex PCR. The sample holds about 41,000 clones, 77% seen once. The data stem from a study of vaccination effects on CD4 cells after COVID-19. Expansion of antigen-specific CD4+ T cells with viral peptide pools was carried out by the ViraFEST assay before sequencing. Cultured cells yielded isolated CD4+ T cells after around 10 days. The vaccine recipients had no prior SARS-CoV-2 infection, with negative nucleocapsid antibodies. Peptides at roughly 10 ug/ml and IL-2 at around 9.3 IU/ml were added to a few million PBMC per well. Both day 3 and day 7 saw half the medium replaced with IL-2 medium. Findings of the study overall: Cross-reaction with common cold coronaviruses was seen in only 1 of 255 vaccine-induced clones from healthy vaccinees.

The chain is built from TRBV6-5 and TRBJ1-4; possible D gene TRBD1, 5 bases. Material: CD4+ T cells from PBMCs cultured with HCoV-NL63 spike peptides, obtained before COVID-19 vaccination. The clonotype comes from a human donor who received a COVID-19 vaccine. The CDR3: CASWTNNEKLFF. The CDR3 region has the DNA TGTGCCAGCTGGACAAATAATGAAAAACTGTTTTTT.